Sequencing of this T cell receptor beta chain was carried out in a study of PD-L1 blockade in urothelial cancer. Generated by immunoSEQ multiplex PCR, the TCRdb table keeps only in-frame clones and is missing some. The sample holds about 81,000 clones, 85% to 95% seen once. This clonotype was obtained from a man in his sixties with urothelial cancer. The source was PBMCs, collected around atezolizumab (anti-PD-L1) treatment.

This CDR3 is CASSARGQETQYF. The CDR3 coding sequence is TGTGCCAGCAGCGCCAGGGGCCAAGAGACCCAGTACTTC. V usage is TRBV9 and J usage is TRBJ2-5, with a tentative D call TRBD1 (6 bases). The CDR3 covers 13 residues. Germline CDR1 reads SGDLS; CDR2 reads YYNGEE. V was trimmed by 3 bases and J by 1 base, leaving 7 bases between them.